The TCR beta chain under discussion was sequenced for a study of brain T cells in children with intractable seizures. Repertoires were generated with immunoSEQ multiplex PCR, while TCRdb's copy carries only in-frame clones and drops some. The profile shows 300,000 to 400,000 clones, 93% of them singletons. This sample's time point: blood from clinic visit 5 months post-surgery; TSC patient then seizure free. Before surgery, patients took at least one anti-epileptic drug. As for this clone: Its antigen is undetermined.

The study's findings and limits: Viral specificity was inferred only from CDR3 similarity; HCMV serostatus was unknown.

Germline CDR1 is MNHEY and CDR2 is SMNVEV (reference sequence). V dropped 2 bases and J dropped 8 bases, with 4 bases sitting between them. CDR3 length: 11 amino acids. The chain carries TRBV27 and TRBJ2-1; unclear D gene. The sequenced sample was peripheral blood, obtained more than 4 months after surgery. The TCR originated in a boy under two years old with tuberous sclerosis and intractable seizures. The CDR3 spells CASSLEDEQFF. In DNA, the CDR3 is TGTGCCAGCAGTTTAGAGGATGAGCAGTTCTTC.